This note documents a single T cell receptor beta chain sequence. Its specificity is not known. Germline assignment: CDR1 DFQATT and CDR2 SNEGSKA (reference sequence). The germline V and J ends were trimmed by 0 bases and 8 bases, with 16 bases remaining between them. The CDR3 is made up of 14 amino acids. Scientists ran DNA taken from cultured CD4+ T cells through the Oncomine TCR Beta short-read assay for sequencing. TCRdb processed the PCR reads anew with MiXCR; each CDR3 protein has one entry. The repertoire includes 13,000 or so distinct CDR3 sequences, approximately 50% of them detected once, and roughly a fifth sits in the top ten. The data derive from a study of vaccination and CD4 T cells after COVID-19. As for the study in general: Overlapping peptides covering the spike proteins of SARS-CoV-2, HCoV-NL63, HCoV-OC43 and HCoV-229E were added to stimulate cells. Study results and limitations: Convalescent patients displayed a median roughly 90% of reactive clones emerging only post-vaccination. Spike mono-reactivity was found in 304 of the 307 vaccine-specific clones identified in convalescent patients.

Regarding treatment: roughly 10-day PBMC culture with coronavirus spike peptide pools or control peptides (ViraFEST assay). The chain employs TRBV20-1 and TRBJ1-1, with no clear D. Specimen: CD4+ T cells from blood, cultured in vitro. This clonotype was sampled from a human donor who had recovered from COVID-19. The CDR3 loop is CSARDRKGLREAFF. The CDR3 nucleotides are TGCAGTGCTAGAGATCGAAAGGGCCTGCGGGAAGCTTTCTTT.